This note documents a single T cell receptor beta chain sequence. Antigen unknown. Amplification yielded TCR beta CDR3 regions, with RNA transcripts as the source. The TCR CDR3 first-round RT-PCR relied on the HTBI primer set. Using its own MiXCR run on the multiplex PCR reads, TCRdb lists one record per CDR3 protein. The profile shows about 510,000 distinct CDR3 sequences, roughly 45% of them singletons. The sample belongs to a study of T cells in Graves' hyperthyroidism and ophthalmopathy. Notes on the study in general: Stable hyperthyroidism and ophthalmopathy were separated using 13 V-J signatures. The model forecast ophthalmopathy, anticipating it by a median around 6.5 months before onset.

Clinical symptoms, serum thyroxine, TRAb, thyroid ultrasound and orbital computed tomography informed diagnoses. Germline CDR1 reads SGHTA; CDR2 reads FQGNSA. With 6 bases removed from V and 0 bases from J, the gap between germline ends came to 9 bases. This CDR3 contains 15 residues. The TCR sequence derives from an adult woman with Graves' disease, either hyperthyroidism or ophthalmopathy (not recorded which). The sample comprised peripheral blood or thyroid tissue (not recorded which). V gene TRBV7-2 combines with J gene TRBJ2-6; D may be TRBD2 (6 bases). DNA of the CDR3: TGTGCCAGCAGGGGACTGAACTCTGGGGCCAACGTCCTGACTTTC. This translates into CASRGLNSGANVLTF.